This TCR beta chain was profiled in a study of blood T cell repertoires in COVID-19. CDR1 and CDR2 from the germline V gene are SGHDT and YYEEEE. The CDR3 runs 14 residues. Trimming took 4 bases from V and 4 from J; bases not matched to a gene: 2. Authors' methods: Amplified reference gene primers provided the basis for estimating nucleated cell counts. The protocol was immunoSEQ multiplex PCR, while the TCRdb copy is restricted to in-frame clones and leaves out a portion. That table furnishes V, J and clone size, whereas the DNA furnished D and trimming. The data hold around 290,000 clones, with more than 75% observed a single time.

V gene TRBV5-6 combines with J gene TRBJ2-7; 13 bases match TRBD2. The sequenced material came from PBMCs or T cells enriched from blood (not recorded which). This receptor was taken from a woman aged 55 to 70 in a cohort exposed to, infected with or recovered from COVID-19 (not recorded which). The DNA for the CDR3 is TGTGCCAGCAGCACGGGACTAGCGGGATACGAGCAGTACTTC. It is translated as CASSTGLAGYEQYF.